Shown below are 16 T cell receptor beta chains from a single sample sequenced in a study of blood T cell repertoires in COVID-19. Only in-frame clones appear in the TCRdb table, and some are missing; sequencing was by immunoSEQ multiplex PCR. This table holds under 500,000 clones, about 89% found once. Sequencing used peripheral blood. These receptor sequences come from a woman in her thirties with acute or convalescent COVID-19.

V is TRBV19 and J is TRBJ2-5; D is undetermined. The V gene's germline CDR1 is LNHDA and CDR2 SQIVND (reference sequence). V lost 2 bases and J lost 9, with 10 bases in between. The CDR3 contains 12 residues. In nucleotides, the CDR3 is TGTGCCAGTAGTATACTAGGCAAGGCCCAGTACTTC. Translation: CASSILGKAQYF.

The sample holds one count of this clone. The rearrangement links TRBV6-4 to TRBJ2-3, with a possible D match to TRBD1 (6 bases). V shed 6 bases and J shed 2 bases, with 9 bases lying between them. Germline V lookup: CDR1 MRHNA, CDR2 SNTAGT. The CDR3 sequence is 13 residues long. The CDR3 loop reads CASRQGNTDTQYF. The CDR3 coding sequence is TGTGCCAGCAGACAGGGAAACACAGATACGCAGTATTTT.

The chain employs TRBV7-3 and TRBJ2-5; D perhaps matches TRBD2 (5 bases). Trimming pared 4 bases from V and 7 bases from J, leaving 13 bases between. The CDR3 spans 13 residues. From germline, CDR1 is SGHTA and CDR2 FQGTGA. The CDR3 protein is CASSSTSPGTQYF. CDR3 sequence (DNA): TGTGCCAGCAGCTCAACTAGTCCAGGGACCCAGTACTTC.

This clone was seen more than once but under ten times. Written as DNA, the CDR3 is TGTGCCAGCAGCCAGTTCAACAGGCCCTACATCTCTGGAAACACCATATATTTT. Translating it yields CASSQFNRPYISGNTIYF. V and J are TRBV3-1 (or the pseudogene TRBV3-2) and TRBJ1-3; D may be TRBD1 (5 bases). From germline, CDR1 is LGHDT and CDR2 YNNKEL (reference sequence). This CDR3 comprises 18 residues. Trimming took off 3 bases at V and 0 bases at J, with 18 bases between the two ends.

The V gene is TRBV27, the J gene TRBJ2-3; 7 nucleotides match TRBD2. Germline loops: CDR1 MNHEY, CDR2 SMNVEV (reference sequence). CDR3 length equals 16 residues. V shed 7 bases, J shed 2 bases, and the junction held 12 bases outside the gene matches. The chain's CDR3 is CASTPFGAGDTDTQYF. DNA of the CDR3: TGTGCCAGCACTCCATTTGGGGCGGGGGACACAGATACGCAGTATTTT.

This rearrangement joins TRBV7-6 to TRBJ1-2; tentatively, D is TRBD1 (6 bases). Germline V CDR1 and CDR2: SGHVS, FNYEAQ. The CDR3 runs to 15 residues. Trimming stripped 1 base from V and 4 bases from J, with 13 bases between. The CDR3 bases are TGTGCCAGCAGCTTAGAAGTCGCGGACAGCTATGGCTACACCTTC. Translation: CASSLEVADSYGYTF.

The rearrangement joins TRBV20-1 to TRBJ2-7; D is ambiguous. Between the trimmed V and J ends, which lost 3 bases and 5 bases, there was a span of 11 bases. This CDR3 is 12 amino acids long. Germline loops: CDR1 DFQATT, CDR2 SNEGSKA (reference sequence). CDR3 loop: CSASAASNEQYF. The DNA of the CDR3 is TGCAGTGCTAGTGCAGCGTCGAACGAGCAGTACTTC.

This rearrangement joins TRBV2 to TRBJ1-6; a weak D match, TRBD1 (6 bases). Germline CDR1 reads SNHLY; CDR2 reads FYNNEI. The V end was cut by 9 bases, the J end by 7 bases, with 13 bases between. The CDR3 is 13 amino acids. CDR3 sequence: CASQGQRNSPLHF. The DNA for the CDR3 is TGTGCCAGTCAAGGACAGAGGAATTCACCCCTCCACTTT.

The CDR3: CASSLETNLGDGELFF. The CDR3 nucleotides are TGCGCCAGCAGCTTGGAGACAAATCTGGGCGACGGGGAGCTGTTTTTT. The chain uses TRBV5-1 and TRBJ2-2; D not certain. Germline-derived CDR1 and CDR2 are SGHRS and YFSETQ. V dropped 0 bases and J dropped 7 bases, with 16 bases sitting between them. CDR3 length equals 16 residues.

V gene TRBV30 combines with J gene TRBJ1-4, with D unclear. Trimming pared 4 bases from V and 4 bases from J, leaving 7 bases between. Looked up from germline, CDR1 is GTSNPN and CDR2 is SVGIG (reference sequence). The CDR3 covers 12 residues. In DNA form, the CDR3 reads TGTGCCTGGAAATTCGGTAATGAAAAACTGTTTTTT. It encodes CAWKFGNEKLFF.

The gene calls are TRBV28 and TRBJ1-5; 7 nucleotides align to TRBD1. Trimming removed 5 bases from V and 7 bases from J; junction bases left unmatched: 11. Germline CDR1 MDHEN, CDR2 SYDVKM. The CDR3 spans 15 residues. Here the CDR3 reads CASSLDRVLGQPQHF. DNA of the CDR3: TGTGCCAGCAGTCTCGACAGGGTACTCGGCCAGCCCCAGCATTTT.

CDR3 DNA sequence: TGTGCCAGCAGCTTATTCCCGGAGATCTCCTACGAGCAGTACTTC. Protein sequence: CASSLFPEISYEQYF. The chain links TRBV11-1 to TRBJ2-7; no definite D call. This CDR3 region has 15 residues. In germline, CDR1 is SGHAT, CDR2 FQDESV (reference sequence). The V and J ends lost 2 bases and 0 bases respectively, with 11 bases between them.

The chain carries TRBV4-1 and TRBJ1-5, with D maybe TRBD1 (6 bases). This CDR3 is 14 amino acids long. CDR1 is MGHRA and CDR2 is YSYEKL in the germline V gene. V lost 4 bases and J lost 4, with 11 bases in between. The CDR3 coding sequence is TGCGCCAGCAGCCTAAAGGGGGAGAATCAGCCCCAGCATTTT. Its protein is CASSLKGENQPQHF.

The rearrangement links TRBV28 to TRBJ2-2; 7 nucleotides align to TRBD2. The CDR3 loop spans 15 amino acids. CDR1 MDHEN and CDR2 SYDVKM come from the germline V gene. The J segment lost 1 base and the V segment lost 6 bases, leaving 5 bases of the junction unmatched. The CDR3 spells CASSLVAGNTGELFF. CDR3 sequence (DNA): TGTGCCAGCAGCTTGGTAGCGGGGAACACCGGGGAGCTGTTTTTT.

V and J are TRBV3-1 (or the pseudogene TRBV3-2) and TRBJ2-5; 7 bases are a match to TRBD1. With 4 bases clipped from V and 4 bases from J, the junction kept 15 bases outside the gene matches. CDR1 and CDR2 (germline): LGHDT, YNNKEL (reference sequence). This CDR3 comprises 17 residues. The CDR3 DNA follows: TGTGCCAGCAGCCCTATGACAGGGTCGGGAAGGGGAGAGACCCAGTACTTC. This encodes CASSPMTGSGRGETQYF.

This clone was seen once. The chain links TRBV23-1 to TRBJ2-7; TRBD2 agrees at 7 bases. TRBV23-1 is filed as an ORF, its function uncertain. This CDR3 is built from 17 residues. J gave up 5 bases and V 2 bases, and 15 bases lay outside the gene matches. The CDR3 sequence: CASSQVPVPGRVHEQYF. The CDR3 region has the DNA TGCGCCAGCAGTCAAGTCCCGGTCCCGGGGAGGGTGCACGAGCAGTACTTC.